The rows below give T cell receptor beta chains drawn from one sample of a study of cytomegalovirus exposure and HLA in healthy donors. Using immunoSEQ multiplex PCR, the repertoire was profiled, and TCRdb retains in-frame clones only, with some absent. The table lists some 140,000 clones, around 79% of them singletons. Source material: PBMCs. Receptors originate from a woman in her 50s in good health and CMV-seropositive. CDR3s include the opening cysteine and the closing phenylalanine or tryptophan. D genes are given only for firm matches. Clone size is stated in some rows and not others, as once, few, many or a class when expanded.

TRBJ1-2	few	TRBD1	TRBV28	TGTGCCAGCAGTTCTTCTACAGGGGTGTACGGCTACACCTTC	CASSSSTGVYGYTF
TRBJ1-3	-	-	TRBV12-5	TGTGCTAGTGGTTTGGTGGGCTTACCCTCTGGAAACACCATATATTTT	CASGLVGLPSGNTIYF
TRBJ1-2	-	-	TRBV18	TGTGCCAGCTCACCAGCGGGGGCCGCGGGCTATGGCTACACCTTC	CASSPAGAAGYGYTF
TRBJ1-1	-	-	TRBV7-2	TGTGCCAGCAGCTCAACCGGGGGAGTGAACACTGAAGCTTTCTTT	CASSSTGGVNTEAFF
TRBJ1-5	-	-	TRBV19	TGTGCCAGTAGTATCCAACTCAATCAGCCCCAGCATTTT	CASSIQLNQPQHF
TRBJ1-2	-	TRBD1	TRBV4-2	TGTGCCAGCAGCCAGGACAGGGGGTATGGCTACACCTTC	CASSQDRGYGYTF
TRBJ2-7	few	TRBD1	TRBV7-2	TGTGCCAGCAGCCAAACAGGGGACCCCTACGAGCAGTACTTC	CASSQTGDPYEQYF
TRBJ2-1	-	TRBD2	TRBV19	TGTGCCAGTAGTATTGGGACTAGCAATGAGCAGTTCTTC	CASSIGTSNEQFF
TRBJ2-3	few	TRBD2	TRBV30	TGTGCCTGGGGGGGACTAGCGGGTAGCTATACGCAGTATTTT	CAWGGLAGSYTQYF
TRBJ2-2	-	-	TRBV7-3	TGTGCCAGCAGCTTGCGAGGAGTGGGGGGGCCCGGGGAGCTGTTTTTT	CASSLRGVGGPGELFF
TRBJ1-6	-	-	TRBV27	TGTGCCAGCAGTTTATCGGCCCACTCCTATAATTCACCCCTCCACTTT	CASSLSAHSYNSPLHF
TRBJ1-4	few	-	TRBV15	TGTGCCACCAGTCGGGACATCGGTAATGAAAAACTGTTTTTT	CATSRDIGNEKLFF
TRBJ1-2	-	TRBD1	TRBV5-1	TGCGCCAGCGGTTCAGGACAGGGAATTGATGGCTACACCTTC	CASGSGQGIDGYTF
TRBJ1-6	-	TRBD1	TRBV9	TGTGCCAGCAGCGTAACCTCACAGGGGGTTAATTCACCCCTCCACTTT	CASSVTSQGVNSPLHF
TRBJ2-1	-	TRBD1	TRBV10-2	TGCGCCAGCAGGGACAGGGTATACGAGCAGTTCTTC	CASRDRVYEQFF
TRBJ1-2	-	-	TRBV7-2	TGTGCCAGCAGCTCAGGGGATGGCTACACCTTC	CASSSGDGYTF
TRBJ1-2	-	TRBD1	TRBV7-9	TGTGCCAGCAGCTTGATTCCTACCGGGACAGACAATGGCTACACCTTC	CASSLIPTGTDNGYTF
TRBJ2-1	-	-	TRBV7-9	TGTGCCAGCAGCTTACCCTATACAGGGCCTAACTACAATGAGCAGTTCTTC	CASSLPYTGPNYNEQFF
TRBJ2-5	-	-	TRBV5-1	TGCGCCAGCACCGCTTGGGAGAGTCAAGAGACCCAGTACTTC	CASTAWESQETQYF